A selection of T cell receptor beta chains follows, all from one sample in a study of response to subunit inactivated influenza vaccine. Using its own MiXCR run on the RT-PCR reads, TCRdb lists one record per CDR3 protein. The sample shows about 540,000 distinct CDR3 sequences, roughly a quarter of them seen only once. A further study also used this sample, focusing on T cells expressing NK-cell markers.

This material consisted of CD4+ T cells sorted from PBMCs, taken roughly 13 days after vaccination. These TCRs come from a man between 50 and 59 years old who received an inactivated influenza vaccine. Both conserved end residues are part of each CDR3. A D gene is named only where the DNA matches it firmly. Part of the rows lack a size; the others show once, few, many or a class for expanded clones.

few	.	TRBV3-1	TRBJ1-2	TGTGCCAGCAGCCCGTACTCTCCCGCTAACTATGGCTACACCTTC	CASSPYSPANYGYTF
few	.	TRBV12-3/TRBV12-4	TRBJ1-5	TGTGCCAGCACCTCGATTGGAGGGGCCAATCAGCCCCAGCATTTT	CASTSIGGANQPQHF
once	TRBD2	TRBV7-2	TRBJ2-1	TGTGCCAGCAGCCCCCGGCTAGCGGGGGGCAGATATGAGCAGTTCTTC	CASSPRLAGGRYEQFF
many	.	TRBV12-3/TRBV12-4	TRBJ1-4	TGTGCCAGCTTTAGGTCAACTAATGAAAAACTGTTTTTT	CASFRSTNEKLFF
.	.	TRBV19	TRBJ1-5	TGTGCCAGTAGTATAGATGCCAGGCCCCAGCATTTT	CASSIDARPQHF
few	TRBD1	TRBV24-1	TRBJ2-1	TGTGCCACCAGTGATTCCGGGACAGGGAAAAATGAGCAGTTCTTC	CATSDSGTGKNEQFF
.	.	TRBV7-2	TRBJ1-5	TGTGCCAGCAGCGTTCAGGGCGTGCCCCAGCATTTT	CASSVQGVPQHF
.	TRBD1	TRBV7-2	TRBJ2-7	TGTGCCAGCAGCTTAACTACCGGGACAGGGGTGTACGAGCAGTACTTC	CASSLTTGTGVYEQYF
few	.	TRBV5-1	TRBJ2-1	TGCGCCACCTCCGGAGGGGAGAGATACAATGAGCAGTTCTTC	CATSGGERYNEQFF
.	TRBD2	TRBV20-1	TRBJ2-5	TGCAGTGCCCAGGGGGCTAGCGGGAGCCGGGAGACCCAGTACTTC	CSAQGASGSRETQYF
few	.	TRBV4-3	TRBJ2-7	TGCGCCAGCAGCCAAGATTGGCGGGACACCTACGAGCAGTACTTC	CASSQDWRDTYEQYF
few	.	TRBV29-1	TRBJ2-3	TGCAGCGCCGCCCGGGGCCGGACAGATACGCAGTATTTT	CSAARGRTDTQYF
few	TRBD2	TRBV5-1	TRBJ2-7	TGCGCCAGCAGCTCCGGAATCCCAGCGGGAAGATACGAGCAGTACTTC	CASSSGIPAGRYEQYF
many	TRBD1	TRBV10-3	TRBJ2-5	TGTGCCATCAGTGAGTCGACAGGGACCACAATGGAGACCCAGTACTTC	CAISESTGTTMETQYF
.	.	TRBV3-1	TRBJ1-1	TGTGCCAGCAGCCAATCGGGTCTACACCTGAACACTGAAGCTTTCTTT	CASSQSGLHLNTEAFF
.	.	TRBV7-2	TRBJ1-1	TGTGCCAGCAGCTTAATGACAGCCATGAACACTGAAGCTTTCTTT	CASSLMTAMNTEAFF
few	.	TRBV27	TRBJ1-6	TGTGCCAGCAGTTCCCTATATCTAGGGGAAAATAATTCACCCCTCCACTTT	CASSSLYLGENNSPLHF
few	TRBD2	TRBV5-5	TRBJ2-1	TGTGCCAGCAGCTTGGCCCTAGCGGGGACAGAAAATGAGCAGTTCTTC	CASSLALAGTENEQFF
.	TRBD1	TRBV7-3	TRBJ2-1	TGTGCCGGCAGCTTAAGGGGGACAGTCTACAATGAGCAGTTCTTC	CAGSLRGTVYNEQFF
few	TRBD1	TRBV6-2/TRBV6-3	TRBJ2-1	TGTGCCAGCAGCGTGGACAGGAGCTCCTACAATGAGCAGTTCTTC	CASSVDRSSYNEQFF
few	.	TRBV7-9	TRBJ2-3	TGTGCCAGCAGCCCAGAGAGGACAGATACGCAGTATTTT	CASSPERTDTQYF
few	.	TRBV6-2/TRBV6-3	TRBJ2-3	TGTGCCAGCAGCCTCCGGACCACAGATACGCAGTATTTT	CASSLRTTDTQYF
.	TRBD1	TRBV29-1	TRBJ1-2	TGCAGCGCTACGGACAGGGCTAACTATGGCTACACCTTC	CSATDRANYGYTF
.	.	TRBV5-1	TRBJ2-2	TGCGCCAGCATCTTGGCCCCGGGGCGGGAGCTGTTTTTT	CASILAPGRELFF
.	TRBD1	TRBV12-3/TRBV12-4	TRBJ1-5	TGTGCCAGCAGCCAGCGGGACAGGGGGCGAGGAAATCAGCCCCAGCATTTT	CASSQRDRGRGNQPQHF
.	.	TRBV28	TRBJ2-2	TGTGCCATGAGCCCTGGGCCCCTCAGCTGGGTGCTGCTTTTT	CAMSPGPLSWVLLF
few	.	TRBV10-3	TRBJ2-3	TGTGCCATCAGTGTGCGGGACAGAGATTTACAACAGCTCACAGATACGCAGTATTTT	CAISVRDRDLQQLTDTQYF
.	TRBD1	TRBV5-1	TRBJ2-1	TGCGCCAGCAGCTTAGGGACAGTCGACAATGAGCAGTTCTTC	CASSLGTVDNEQFF
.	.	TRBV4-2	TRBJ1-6	TGTGCCAGCAGCCAAGATACAGGGTCGAACTCACCCCTCCACTTT	CASSQDTGSNSPLHF
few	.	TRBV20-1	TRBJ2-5	TGCAGTGCTAGTCGGGGCGGGATGTACCAAGAGACCCAGTACTTC	CSASRGGMYQETQYF
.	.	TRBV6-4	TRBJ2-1	TGTGCCAGCAGCCTTCAGCGCGGAAGTAATGAGCAGTTCTTC	CASSLQRGSNEQFF
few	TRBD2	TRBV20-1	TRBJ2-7	TGCAGTGCTAGAGTGGCTAGCGGGAGTTCCCACGAGCAGTACTTC	CSARVASGSSHEQYF
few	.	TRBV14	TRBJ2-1	TGTGCCAGCAGCCAAGTCAATGAAGAGCAGTTCTTC	CASSQVNEEQFF
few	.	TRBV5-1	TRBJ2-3	TGCGCCAGCAGCTCCATGGGGGTGGCCACGCAGTATTTT	CASSSMGVATQYF
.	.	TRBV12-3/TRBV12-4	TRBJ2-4	TGTGCCAGCACACGGGGGCGGGACATTCAGTACTTC	CASTRGRDIQYF
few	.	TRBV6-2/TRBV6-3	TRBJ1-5	TGTGCCAGCAGTTATCACCCTCAGCCCCAGCATTTT	CASSYHPQPQHF
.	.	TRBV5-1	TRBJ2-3	TGCGCCAGCAGCACCTCGGACCGCACAGATACGCAGTATTTT	CASSTSDRTDTQYF
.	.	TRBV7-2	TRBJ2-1	TGTGCCAGCAGCGTCAGGGTTTATGAGCAGTTCTTC	CASSVRVYEQFF
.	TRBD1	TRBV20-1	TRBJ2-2	TGCAGTGCTAGAGACGACAGGGCGGACACCGGGGAGCTGTTTTTT	CSARDDRADTGELFF
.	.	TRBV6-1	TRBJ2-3	TGTGCCAGCAGCCCCGGGGCCCACGGAGATACGCAGTATTTT	CASSPGAHGDTQYF
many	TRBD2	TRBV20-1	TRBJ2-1	TGCAGTGCAGGGACTAGCGGGAGTCTCGGGATCTTC	CSAGTSGSLGIF
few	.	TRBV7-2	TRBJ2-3	TGTGCCAGCAGCCGAAAGGGCCCCCAGCCAGATACGCAGTATTTT	CASSRKGPQPDTQYF
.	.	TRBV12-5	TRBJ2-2	TGTGCTAGTGGTTTAGGGGGAGGGACCGGGGAGCTGTTTTTT	CASGLGGGTGELFF
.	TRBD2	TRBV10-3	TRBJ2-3	TGTGCCATCGGGGGGACTAGCGGGGCCGATACGCAGTATTTT	CAIGGTSGADTQYF
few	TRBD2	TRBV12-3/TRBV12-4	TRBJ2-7	TGTGCCAGCAGTCCTTGGGGACTAGCTAGGTACGAGCAGTACTTC	CASSPWGLARYEQYF
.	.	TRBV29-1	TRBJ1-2	TGCAGCGCCATGGGGGGCGCGAGCTATGGCTACACCTTC	CSAMGGASYGYTF
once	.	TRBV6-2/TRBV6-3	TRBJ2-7	TGTGCCAGCAGTTTATCCGGGGTCGTCTACGAGCAGTACTTC	CASSLSGVVYEQYF
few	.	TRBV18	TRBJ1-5	TGTGCCAGCTCACCTTTGGGGGGCCGGCAGCCCCAGCATTTT	CASSPLGGRQPQHF
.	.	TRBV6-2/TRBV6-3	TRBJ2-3	TGTGCCAGCAGTTACGTTGGGGGGCAAACTACGCAGTATTTT	CASSYVGGQTTQYF
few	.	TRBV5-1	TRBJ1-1	TGCGCCAGCAGCTTGGAAGGACAGATGATGAACACTGAAGCTTTCTTT	CASSLEGQMMNTEAFF
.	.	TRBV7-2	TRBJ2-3	TGTGCCAGCAGCTTAAGTATGGGGCTCACAGATACGCAGTATTTT	CASSLSMGLTDTQYF
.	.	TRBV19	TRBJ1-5	TGTGCCAGTGGTACCCGCCCTAGCTTCGGCCAGCCCCAGCATTTT	CASGTRPSFGQPQHF
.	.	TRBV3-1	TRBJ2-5	TGTGCCAGCAGCCAAAGTCAGGAAGAGACCCAGTACTTC	CASSQSQEETQYF
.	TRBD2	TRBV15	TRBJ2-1	TGTGCCACCAGCAGAGATCCTAGCGGCCCGAGCTCCTACAATGAGCAGTTCTTC	CATSRDPSGPSSYNEQFF
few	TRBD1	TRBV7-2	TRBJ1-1	TGTGCCAGCAGAGAAGACAGGGGGCACACTGAAGCTTTCTTT	CASREDRGHTEAFF